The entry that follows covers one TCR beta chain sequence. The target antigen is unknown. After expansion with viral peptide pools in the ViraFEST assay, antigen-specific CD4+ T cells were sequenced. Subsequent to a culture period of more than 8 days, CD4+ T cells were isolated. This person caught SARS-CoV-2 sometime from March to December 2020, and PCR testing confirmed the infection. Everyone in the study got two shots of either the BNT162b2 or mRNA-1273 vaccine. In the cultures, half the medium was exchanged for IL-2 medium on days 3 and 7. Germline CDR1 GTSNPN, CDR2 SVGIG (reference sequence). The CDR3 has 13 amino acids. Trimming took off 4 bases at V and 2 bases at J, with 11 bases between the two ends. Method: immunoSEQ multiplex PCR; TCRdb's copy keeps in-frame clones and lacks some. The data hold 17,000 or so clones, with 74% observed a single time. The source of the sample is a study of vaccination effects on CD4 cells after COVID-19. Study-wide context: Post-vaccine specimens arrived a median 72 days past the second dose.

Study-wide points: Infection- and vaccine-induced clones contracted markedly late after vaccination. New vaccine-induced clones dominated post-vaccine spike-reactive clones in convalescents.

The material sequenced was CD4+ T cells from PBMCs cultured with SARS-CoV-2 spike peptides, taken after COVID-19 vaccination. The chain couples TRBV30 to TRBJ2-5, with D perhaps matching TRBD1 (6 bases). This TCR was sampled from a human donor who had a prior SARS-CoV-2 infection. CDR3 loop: CAWNRGQQETQYF. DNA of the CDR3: TGTGCCTGGAACAGAGGACAGCAAGAGACCCAGTACTTC.